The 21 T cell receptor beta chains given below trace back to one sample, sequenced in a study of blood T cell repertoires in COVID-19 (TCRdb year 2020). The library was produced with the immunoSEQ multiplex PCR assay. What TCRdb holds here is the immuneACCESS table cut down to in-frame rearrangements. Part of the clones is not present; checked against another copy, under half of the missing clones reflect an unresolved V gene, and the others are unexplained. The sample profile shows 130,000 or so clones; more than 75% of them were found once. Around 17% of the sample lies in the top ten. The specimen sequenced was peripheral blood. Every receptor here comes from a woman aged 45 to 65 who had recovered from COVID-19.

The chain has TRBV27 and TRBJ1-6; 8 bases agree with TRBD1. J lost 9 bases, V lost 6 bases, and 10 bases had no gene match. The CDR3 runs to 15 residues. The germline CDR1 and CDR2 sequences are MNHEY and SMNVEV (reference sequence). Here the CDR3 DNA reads TGTGCCAGCAGACCCTCAGGACAGGGAGGTTCACCCCTCCACTTT. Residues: CASRPSGQGGSPLHF.

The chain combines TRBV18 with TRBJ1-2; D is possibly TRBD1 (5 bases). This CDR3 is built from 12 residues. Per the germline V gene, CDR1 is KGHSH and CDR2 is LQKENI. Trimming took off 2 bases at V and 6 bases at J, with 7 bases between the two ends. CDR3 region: CASSPETDGYTF. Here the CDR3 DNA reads TGTGCCAGCTCACCAGAGACAGATGGCTACACCTTC.

CDR3 loop: CASSIGAGGPDTQYF. The CDR3 DNA follows: TGTGCCAGTAGTATAGGTGCGGGGGGCCCAGATACGCAGTATTTT. The chain carries TRBV19 and TRBJ2-3, with 8 nucleotides matching TRBD2. This CDR3 is 15 amino acids long. Germline CDR1 LNHDA, CDR2 SQIVND (reference sequence). With 1 base clipped from V and 4 bases from J, the junction kept 4 bases outside the gene matches. Variable domain in full (rest from reference TRBV19 and TRBJ2-3): DGGITQSPKYLFRKEGQNVTLSCEQNLNHDAMYWYRQDPGQGLRLIYYSQIVNDFQKGDIAEGYSVSREKKESFPLTVTSAQKNPTAFYLCASSIGAGGPDTQYFGPGTRLTVL.

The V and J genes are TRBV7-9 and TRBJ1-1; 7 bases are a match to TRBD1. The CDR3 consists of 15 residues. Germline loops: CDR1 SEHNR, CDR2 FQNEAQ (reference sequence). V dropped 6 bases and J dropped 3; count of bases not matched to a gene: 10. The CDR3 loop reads CASRNTTQGYTEAFF. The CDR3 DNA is TGTGCCAGCAGGAACACAACACAGGGGTACACTGAAGCTTTCTTT.

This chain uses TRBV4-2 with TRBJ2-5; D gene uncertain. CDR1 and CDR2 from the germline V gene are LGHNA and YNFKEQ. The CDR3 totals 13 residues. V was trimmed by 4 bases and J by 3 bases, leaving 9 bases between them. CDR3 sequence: CASSPDLKETQYF. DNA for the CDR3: TGTGCCAGCAGCCCTGACTTGAAAGAGACCCAGTACTTC.

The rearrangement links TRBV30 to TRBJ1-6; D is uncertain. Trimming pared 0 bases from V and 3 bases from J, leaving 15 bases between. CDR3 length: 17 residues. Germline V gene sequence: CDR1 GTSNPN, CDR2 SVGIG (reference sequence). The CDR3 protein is CAWSVLGGGGYNSPLHF. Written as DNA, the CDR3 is TGTGCCTGGAGTGTTCTGGGTGGAGGAGGCTATAATTCACCCCTCCACTTT.

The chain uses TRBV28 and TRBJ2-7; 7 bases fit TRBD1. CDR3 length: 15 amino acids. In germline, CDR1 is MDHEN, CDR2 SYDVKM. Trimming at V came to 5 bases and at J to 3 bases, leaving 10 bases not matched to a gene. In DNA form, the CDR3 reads TGTGCCAGCAGTATCTCTTCGACAGGGATCTACGAGCAGTACTTC. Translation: CASSISSTGIYEQYF.

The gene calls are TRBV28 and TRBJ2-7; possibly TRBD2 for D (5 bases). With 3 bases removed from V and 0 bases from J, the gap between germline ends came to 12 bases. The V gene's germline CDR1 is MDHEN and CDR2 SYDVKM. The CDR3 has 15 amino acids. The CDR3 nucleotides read TGTGCCAGCAGTTTGTCGGGATCGAGCTCCTACGAGCAGTACTTC. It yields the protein CASSLSGSSSYEQYF.

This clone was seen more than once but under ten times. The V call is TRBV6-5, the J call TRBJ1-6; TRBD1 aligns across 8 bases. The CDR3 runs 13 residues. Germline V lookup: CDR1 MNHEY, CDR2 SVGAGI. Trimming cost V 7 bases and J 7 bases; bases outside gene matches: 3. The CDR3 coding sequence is TGTGCCAGCATTAACAGGGGGAATTCACCCCTCCACTTT. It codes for CASINRGNSPLHF.

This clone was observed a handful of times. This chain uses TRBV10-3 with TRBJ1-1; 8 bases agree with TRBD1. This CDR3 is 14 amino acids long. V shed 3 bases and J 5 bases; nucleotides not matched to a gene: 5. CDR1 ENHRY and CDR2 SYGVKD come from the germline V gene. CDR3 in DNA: TGTGCCATCAGTGATCCAGGGGGCCCAACTGAAGCTTTCTTT. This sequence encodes CAISDPGGPTEAFF.

For the CDR3, the DNA is TGCAGCGTTGGAGTGAACTATGGCTACACCTTC. Protein product: CSVGVNYGYTF. The J gene is TRBJ1-2, the V gene TRBV29-1; no clear D. The CDR3 has 11 amino acids. Germline V gives CDR1 SQVTM, CDR2 ANQGSEA. The ends were cut back, 4 bases at V and 2 bases at J, with 5 bases in the middle.

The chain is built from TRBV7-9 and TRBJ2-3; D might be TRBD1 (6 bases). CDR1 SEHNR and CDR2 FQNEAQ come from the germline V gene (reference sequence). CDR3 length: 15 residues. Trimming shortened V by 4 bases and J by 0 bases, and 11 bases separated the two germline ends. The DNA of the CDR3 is TGTGCCAGCAGCTCCGGACAGACTAGCACAGATACGCAGTATTTT. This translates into CASSSGQTSTDTQYF.

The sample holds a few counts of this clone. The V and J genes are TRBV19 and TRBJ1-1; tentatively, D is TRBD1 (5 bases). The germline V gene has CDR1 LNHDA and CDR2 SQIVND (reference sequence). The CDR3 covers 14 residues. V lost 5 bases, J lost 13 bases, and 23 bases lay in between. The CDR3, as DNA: TGTGCCAGTAGTGAGTCGGGGGGTGTTTCGGGAGGTTTCTTT. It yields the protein CASSESGGVSGGFF.

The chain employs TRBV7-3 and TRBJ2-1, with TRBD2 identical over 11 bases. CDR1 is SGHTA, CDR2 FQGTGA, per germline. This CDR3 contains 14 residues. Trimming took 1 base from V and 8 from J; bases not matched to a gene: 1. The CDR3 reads CASSLIAGGDEQFF. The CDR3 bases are TGTGCCAGCAGCTTAATAGCGGGAGGGGATGAGCAGTTCTTC.

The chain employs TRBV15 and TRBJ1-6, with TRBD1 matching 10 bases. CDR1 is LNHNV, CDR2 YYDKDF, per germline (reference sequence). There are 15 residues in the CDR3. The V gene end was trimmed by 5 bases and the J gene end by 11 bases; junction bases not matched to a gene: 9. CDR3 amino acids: CATSGGDRGGTPLHF. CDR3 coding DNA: TGTGCCACCAGCGGGGGGGACAGGGGAGGTACACCCCTCCACTTT.

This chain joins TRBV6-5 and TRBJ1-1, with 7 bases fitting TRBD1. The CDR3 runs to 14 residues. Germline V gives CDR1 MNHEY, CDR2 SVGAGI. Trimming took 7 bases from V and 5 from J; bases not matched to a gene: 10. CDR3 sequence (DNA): TGTGCCAGCAATAAGGACAGGACGAGAACTGAAGCTTTCTTT. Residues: CASNKDRTRTEAFF.

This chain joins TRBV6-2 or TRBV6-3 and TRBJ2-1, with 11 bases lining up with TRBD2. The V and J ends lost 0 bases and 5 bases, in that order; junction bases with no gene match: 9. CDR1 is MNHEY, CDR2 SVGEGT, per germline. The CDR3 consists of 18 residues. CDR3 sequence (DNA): TGTGCCAGCAGTTACTCGAGGGTAGCGGGGGGGGACAACAATGAGCAGTTCTTC. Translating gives CASSYSRVAGGDNNEQFF.

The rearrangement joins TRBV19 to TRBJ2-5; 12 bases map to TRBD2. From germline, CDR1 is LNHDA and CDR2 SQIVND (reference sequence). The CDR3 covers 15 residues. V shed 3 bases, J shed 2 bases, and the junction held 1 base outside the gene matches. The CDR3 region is CASSILAGGQETQYF. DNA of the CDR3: TGTGCCAGTAGTATTCTAGCGGGAGGGCAAGAGACCCAGTACTTC. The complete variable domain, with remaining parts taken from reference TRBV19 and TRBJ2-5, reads DGGITQSPKYLFRKEGQNVTLSCEQNLNHDAMYWYRQDPGQGLRLIYYSQIVNDFQKGDIAEGYSVSREKKESFPLTVTSAQKNPTAFYLCASSILAGGQETQYFGPGTRLLVL.

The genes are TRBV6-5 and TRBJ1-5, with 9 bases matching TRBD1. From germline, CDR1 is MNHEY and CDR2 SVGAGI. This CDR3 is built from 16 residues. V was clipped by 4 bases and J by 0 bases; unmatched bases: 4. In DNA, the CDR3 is TGTGCCAGCAGTTGGACAGGGGTCTATAGCAATCAGCCCCAGCATTTT. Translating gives CASSWTGVYSNQPQHF.

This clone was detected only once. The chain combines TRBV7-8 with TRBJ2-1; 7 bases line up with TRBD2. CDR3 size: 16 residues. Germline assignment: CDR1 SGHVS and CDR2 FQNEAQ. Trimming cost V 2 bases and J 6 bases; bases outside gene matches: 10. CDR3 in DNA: TGTGCCAGCAGCTTACGGGCGGGAGCGTATTTCAATGAGCAGTTCTTC. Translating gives CASSLRAGAYFNEQFF.

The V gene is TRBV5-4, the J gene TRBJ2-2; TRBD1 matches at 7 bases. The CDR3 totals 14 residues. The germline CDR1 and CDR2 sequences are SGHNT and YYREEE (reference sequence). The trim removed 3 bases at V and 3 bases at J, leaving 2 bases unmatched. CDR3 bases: TGTGCCAGCAGCTGGACAGGAGACACCGGGGAGCTGTTTTTT. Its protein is CASSWTGDTGELFF.